This TCR beta chain was identified in a study of glioma-infiltrating T cells after dendritic cell vaccination. Background on the study: Patients received autologous tumor lysate-pulsed dendritic cell vaccination between about 2003 and 2013.

Time point here: after dendritic cell vaccination, including at tumor progression/relapse. Germline trimming cut 0 bases from V and 10 bases from J; bases unmatched to any gene: 4. This CDR3 is built from 13 residues. Germline V gene sequence: CDR1 GTSNPN, CDR2 SVGIG (reference sequence). The PCR used 60 V beta and 13 J beta primers. TCRdb's table, derived via immunoSEQ multiplex PCR, lists solely in-frame clones and lacks some. The sample carries around 60,000 clones, over 65% recorded once. V gene TRBV30 combines with J gene TRBJ2-1, with 9 bases identical to TRBD1. Sequences were derived from blood, sampled after dendritic cell vaccination. This clonotype originated in a human donor with glioblastoma. CDR3 amino acids: CAWSVQQGAEQFF. CDR3 sequence (DNA): TGTGCCTGGAGTGTACAACAGGGGGCCGAGCAGTTCTTC.